Below are 5 T cell receptor beta chains sequenced from a single sample in a study of T-cell reconstitution after alpha-beta-depleted transplantation in children. Unique molecular identifiers were incorporated when the TCRbeta library was constructed. In TCRdb, the PCR reads were re-called with MiXCR into one record per CDR3 protein. The table lists 500,000 to 600,000 distinct CDR3 sequences, approximately 20% of them singletons. The sequenced sample was PBMCs from the stem cell graft donor, obtained from the stem cell graft. The source is a human donor who donated a stem cell graft to a child with acute lymphoblastic leukemia.

This clonotype has only a few counts. V is TRBV5-1 and J is TRBJ1-2; D perhaps matches TRBD1 (6 bases). V lost 6 bases, J lost 8 bases, and 17 bases lay in between. Germline values: CDR1 SGHRS, CDR2 YFSETQ. This CDR3 has 13 residues. The CDR3 DNA sequence: TGCGCCAGCACCAGGGGTCGGGGCTCGGGCTACACCTTC. It codes for CASTRGRGSGYTF.

The table lists this clonotype with a few counts. The chain has TRBV4-2 and TRBJ2-6, with TRBD1 identical over 10 bases. CDR3 length: 18 residues. V trimming: 4 bases; J trimming: 1 base; junction bases outside the gene matches: 7. The germline V gene encodes CDR1 LGHNA and CDR2 YNFKEQ. In DNA form, the CDR3 reads TGTGCCAGCAGCCTCCGACAGGGGGCAAGTTCTGGGGCCAACGTCCTGACTTTC. It codes for CASSLRQGASSGANVLTF.

The sample holds a few counts of this clonotype. The V gene is TRBV7-2, the J gene TRBJ2-7; 7 bases map to TRBD1. Germline values: CDR1 SGHTA, CDR2 FQGNSA. V was pared by 0 bases and J by 2 bases, with 4 bases of the junction left unmatched. The CDR3 totals 15 residues. The CDR3 DNA reads TGTGCCAGCAGCTTAGCAACAGGGGCCCCCTACGAGCAGTACTTC. Translated, it gives CASSLATGAPYEQYF.

The chain combines TRBV6-1 with TRBJ2-2, with 12 bases matching TRBD2. The CDR3 covers 17 residues. V dropped 6 bases and J dropped 3; count of bases not matched to a gene: 8. CDR1 and CDR2 from the germline V gene are MNHNS and SASEGT. The CDR3 region is CASSETSGRPHTGELFF. The CDR3, as DNA: TGTGCCAGCAGCGAGACTAGCGGGAGACCCCACACCGGGGAGCTGTTTTTT.

This rearrangement joins TRBV12-3 or TRBV12-4 to TRBJ1-5, with D maybe TRBD1 (5 bases). V dropped 4 bases and J dropped 12 bases, with 25 bases sitting between them. The CDR3 is 16 residues long. The DNA of the CDR3 is TGTGCCAGCAGTTCCTCTGGACCAATGTTCGGTCAGGGCCAGCATTTT. Translation gives CASSSSGPMFGQGQHF.